A selection of T cell receptor beta chains follows, all from one sample in a study of cytomegalovirus exposure and HLA in healthy donors. The repertoire was sequenced with immunoSEQ multiplex PCR; TCRdb's copy has only in-frame clones and lacks some. The data contain about 120,000 clones, about 85% of them singletons. Material for sequencing was PBMCs. Every receptor here comes from a man aged 18-30 years in good health and CMV-seropositive. Each CDR3 is given with its conserved first and last residue. The D gene is left open where the match is weak. The listing skips clone size in some rows; elsewhere it reads once, few, many or a size class.

d_call: .; v_call: TRBV29-1; clone_size: once; j_call: TRBJ1-2; cdr3_aa: CSVEESMGTYGYGYIF; cdr3_nt: TGCAGCGTTGAAGAATCTATGGGGACTTATGGCTATGGCTACATCTTC
d_call: .; v_call: TRBV4-3; clone_size: .; j_call: TRBJ2-3; cdr3_aa: CASSQASPRDTQYF; cdr3_nt: TGCGCCAGCAGCCAAGCCTCTCCCCGAGATACGCAGTATTTT
d_call: .; v_call: TRBV2; clone_size: .; j_call: TRBJ2-6; cdr3_aa: CASSGEKGANVLTF; cdr3_nt: TGTGCCAGCAGTGGTGAGAAAGGGGCCAACGTCCTGACTTTC
d_call: TRBD1; v_call: TRBV14; clone_size: .; j_call: TRBJ2-7; cdr3_aa: CASSQDLGGTGSYEQYF; cdr3_nt: TGTGCCAGCAGCCAAGATTTAGGGGGGACAGGGTCCTACGAGCAGTACTTC
d_call: TRBD1; v_call: TRBV7-9; clone_size: .; j_call: TRBJ1-6; cdr3_aa: CASSPDRGASYNSPLHF; cdr3_nt: TGTGCCAGCAGCCCGGACAGGGGGGCCTCCTATAATTCACCCCTCCACTTT
d_call: .; v_call: TRBV19; clone_size: .; j_call: TRBJ2-1; cdr3_aa: CASSIVRSGEQFF; cdr3_nt: TGTGCCAGTAGTATTGTCCGAAGCGGTGAGCAGTTCTTC
d_call: .; v_call: TRBV9; clone_size: once; j_call: TRBJ1-2; cdr3_aa: CASSVDLSANYGYTF; cdr3_nt: TGTGCCAGCAGCGTTGACCTGAGCGCTAACTATGGCTACACCTTC
d_call: .; v_call: TRBV4-1; clone_size: .; j_call: TRBJ2-1; cdr3_aa: CASSQESQVNEQFF; cdr3_nt: TGCGCCAGCAGCCAAGAATCTCAGGTCAATGAGCAGTTCTTC
d_call: TRBD2; v_call: TRBV5-8; clone_size: once; j_call: TRBJ2-3; cdr3_aa: CASSLDGGAYDTQYF; cdr3_nt: TGTGCCAGCAGCTTGGACGGGGGGGCCTACGATACGCAGTATTTT
d_call: TRBD1; v_call: TRBV10-3; clone_size: .; j_call: TRBJ2-7; cdr3_aa: CAIMRDRVMNEQYF; cdr3_nt: TGTGCCATCATGCGAGACAGGGTTATGAACGAGCAGTACTTC
d_call: TRBD1; v_call: TRBV10-2; clone_size: .; j_call: TRBJ2-4; cdr3_aa: CASSGGQGALENIQYF; cdr3_nt: TGCGCCAGCAGTGGAGGACAGGGGGCATTGGAAAACATTCAGTACTTC
d_call: .; v_call: TRBV19; clone_size: .; j_call: TRBJ1-1; cdr3_aa: CASRGHPGNLWAFF; cdr3_nt: TGTGCCAGTCGAGGACACCCGGGCAATTTGTGGGCTTTCTTT
d_call: .; v_call: TRBV30; clone_size: .; j_call: TRBJ1-1; cdr3_aa: CAWSKDNLNTEAFF; cdr3_nt: TGTGCCTGGAGCAAGGACAATTTGAACACTGAAGCTTTCTTT
d_call: .; v_call: TRBV7-2; clone_size: .; j_call: TRBJ1-6; cdr3_aa: CASSLGRNAYNSPLHF; cdr3_nt: TGTGCCAGCAGCTTAGGGAGAAACGCTTATAATTCACCCCTCCACTTT
d_call: TRBD1; v_call: TRBV27; clone_size: .; j_call: TRBJ2-7; cdr3_aa: CASSPTGGMVYEQYF; cdr3_nt: TGTGCCAGCAGTCCGACAGGGGGCATGGTCTACGAGCAGTACTTC
d_call: .; v_call: TRBV27; clone_size: .; j_call: TRBJ1-6; cdr3_aa: CASSLLNSPLHF; cdr3_nt: TGTGCCAGCAGTCTCCTCAATTCACCCCTCCACTTT
d_call: .; v_call: TRBV25-1; clone_size: .; j_call: TRBJ1-2; cdr3_aa: CASLGGNYGYTF; cdr3_nt: TGTGCCAGCTTGGGGGGTAACTATGGCTACACCTTC
d_call: .; v_call: TRBV4-2; clone_size: .; j_call: TRBJ1-5; cdr3_aa: CASSQVIGENQPQHF; cdr3_nt: TGTGCCAGCAGCCAAGTTATTGGGGAGAATCAGCCCCAGCATTTT
d_call: .; v_call: TRBV9; clone_size: .; j_call: TRBJ2-7; cdr3_aa: CASSVGQYFEQYF; cdr3_nt: TGTGCCAGCAGCGTAGGGCAGTATTTCGAGCAGTACTTC
d_call: TRBD2; v_call: TRBV4-2; clone_size: few; j_call: TRBJ2-7; cdr3_aa: CASSQEGPGLAVYEQYF; cdr3_nt: TGTGCCAGCAGCCAAGAAGGGCCGGGACTAGCGGTTTACGAGCAGTACTTC
d_call: TRBD1; v_call: TRBV27; clone_size: .; j_call: TRBJ2-7; cdr3_aa: CASSLKQGDYEQYF; cdr3_nt: TGTGCCAGCAGTTTAAAACAGGGGGATTACGAGCAGTACTTC
d_call: TRBD1; v_call: TRBV2; clone_size: .; j_call: TRBJ1-5; cdr3_aa: CASSEDRGEWTQHF; cdr3_nt: TGTGCCAGCAGCGAGGACAGGGGCGAGTGGACCCAGCATTTT
d_call: .; v_call: TRBV7-9; clone_size: .; j_call: TRBJ1-3; cdr3_aa: CASSLGDSGNTIYF; cdr3_nt: TGTGCCAGCAGCTTGGGCGACTCTGGAAACACCATATATTTT
d_call: TRBD2; v_call: TRBV9; clone_size: .; j_call: TRBJ2-1; cdr3_aa: CASSLRSSGGANEQFF; cdr3_nt: TGTGCCAGCAGCCTAAGGTCTAGCGGGGGGGCGAATGAGCAGTTCTTC
d_call: TRBD2; v_call: TRBV7-9; clone_size: .; j_call: TRBJ2-1; cdr3_aa: CASSAHSGGNYNEQFF; cdr3_nt: TGTGCCAGCAGCGCTCATAGCGGGGGAAACTACAATGAGCAGTTCTTC
d_call: TRBD2; v_call: TRBV29-1; clone_size: .; j_call: TRBJ2-3; cdr3_aa: CSVWSGGEITDTQYF; cdr3_nt: TGCAGCGTTTGGAGCGGGGGGGAGATCACAGATACGCAGTATTTT
d_call: TRBD2; v_call: TRBV5-4; clone_size: .; j_call: TRBJ2-7; cdr3_aa: CASSFFTSGADEQYF; cdr3_nt: TGTGCCAGCAGCTTCTTCACTAGCGGGGCTGACGAGCAGTACTTC
d_call: .; v_call: TRBV5-1; clone_size: .; j_call: TRBJ2-5; cdr3_aa: CASSSRDSQETQYF; cdr3_nt: TGCGCCAGCAGCTCCCGGGACTCTCAAGAGACCCAGTACTTC
d_call: .; v_call: TRBV6-1; clone_size: .; j_call: TRBJ2-7; cdr3_aa: CAITSAGTSYEQYF; cdr3_nt: TGTGCCATTACAAGCGCCGGGACATCCTACGAGCAGTACTTC
d_call: .; v_call: TRBV7-6; clone_size: .; j_call: TRBJ1-6; cdr3_aa: CASSLGGRNSPLHF; cdr3_nt: TGTGCCAGCAGCTTAGGGGGCCGGAATTCACCCCTCCACTTT
d_call: TRBD2; v_call: TRBV10-3; clone_size: once; j_call: TRBJ2-3; cdr3_aa: CAIRKLAGGTGGTDTQYF; cdr3_nt: TGTGCCATCAGAAAACTAGCGGGGGGGACCGGTGGCACAGATACGCAGTATTTT
d_call: TRBD1; v_call: TRBV7-8; clone_size: .; j_call: TRBJ1-4; cdr3_aa: CASSQGTVNEKLFF; cdr3_nt: TGTGCCAGCAGCCAGGGGACAGTTAATGAAAAACTGTTTTTT
d_call: .; v_call: TRBV2; clone_size: .; j_call: TRBJ2-3; cdr3_aa: CASSGYRSTDTQYF; cdr3_nt: TGTGCCAGCAGTGGTTACAGATCCACAGATACGCAGTATTTT
d_call: .; v_call: TRBV15; clone_size: .; j_call: TRBJ2-5; cdr3_aa: CATRSFNGETQYF; cdr3_nt: TGCGCCACGAGGAGCTTTAACGGGGAGACCCAGTACTTC
d_call: .; v_call: TRBV27; clone_size: .; j_call: TRBJ1-2; cdr3_aa: CASRPGGAPYYGYTF; cdr3_nt: TGTGCCAGCAGACCCGGGGGGGCTCCCTACTATGGCTACACCTTC
d_call: .; v_call: TRBV4-1; clone_size: once; j_call: TRBJ2-1; cdr3_aa: CASSQPGHVNEQFF; cdr3_nt: TGCGCCAGCAGCCAACCGGGACATGTCAATGAGCAGTTCTTC
d_call: TRBD1; v_call: TRBV11-1; clone_size: .; j_call: TRBJ2-5; cdr3_aa: CASSVRTGSQETQYF; cdr3_nt: TGTGCCAGCAGCGTACGGACAGGGTCTCAAGAGACCCAGTACTTC
d_call: TRBD2; v_call: TRBV19; clone_size: .; j_call: TRBJ2-1; cdr3_aa: CASSGTSGYNEQFF; cdr3_nt: TGTGCCAGTTCCGGGACTAGCGGTTACAATGAGCAGTTCTTC
d_call: .; v_call: TRBV29-1; clone_size: .; j_call: TRBJ2-2; cdr3_aa: CSVLPGNTGELFF; cdr3_nt: TGCAGCGTTCTTCCAGGGAACACCGGGGAGCTGTTTTTT
d_call: .; v_call: TRBV7-2; clone_size: .; j_call: TRBJ1-2; cdr3_aa: CASSLGHNINYGYTF; cdr3_nt: TGTGCCAGCAGCTTAGGCCACAACATAAACTATGGCTACACCTTC
d_call: TRBD1; v_call: TRBV7-9; clone_size: .; j_call: TRBJ2-5; cdr3_aa: CASSLGQGAIETQYF; cdr3_nt: TGTGCCAGCAGCTTGGGGCAGGGGGCAATCGAGACCCAGTACTTC
d_call: TRBD1; v_call: TRBV29-1; clone_size: .; j_call: TRBJ1-3; cdr3_aa: CSVTGQDSGNTIYF; cdr3_nt: TGCAGCGTTACCGGACAGGACTCTGGAAACACCATATATTTT
d_call: TRBD1; v_call: TRBV4-2; clone_size: .; j_call: TRBJ1-5; cdr3_aa: CASSQERNRGDQPQHF; cdr3_nt: TGTGCCAGCAGCCAAGAGAGGAACAGGGGGGATCAGCCCCAGCATTTT